The 29 T cell receptor beta chains below all came from one sample that was sequenced in a study of regulatory T cells in long-lasting Graves disease (dated by TCRdb to the early 2020s). The intended sense of this specimen's time point label: persistent/refractory GD, antithyroid drugs over 5 years with positive TRAb. For both TCR sequencing and RNA sequencing, RNA was extracted from PBMCs using TRIzol. Receptor amplification or capture employed multiplex PCR. Sequenced using an Illumina HiSeq 4000. iRepertoire HTBI primers and Arm-PCR amplification of CDR3 regions were used to construct TCR beta libraries. The public reads were quality trimmed at Q25 with fastp and then assembled into clones with MiXCR by TCRdb, keeping productive beta chains. All rows with the same CDR3 protein become a single entry with the most common DNA and genes. The table for this sample lists 400,000 to 500,000 distinct CDR3 sequences; around a fifth of them were counted only once. The ten largest account for 7.1% of the sample.

The sequencing here drew on peripheral blood mononuclear cells (PBMCs), taken when the disease was refractory, from a patient treated with antithyroid drugs. These receptors were obtained from a female donor with Graves disease.

In this sample, this clonotype turned up once. This sequence joins TRBV20-1 and TRBJ1-6; D gene ambiguous. Germline CDR1 is DFQATT and CDR2 is SNEGSKA (reference sequence). V was trimmed by 3 bases and J by 5 bases, leaving 14 bases between them. The CDR3 covers 15 residues. The CDR3 loop is CSARGGLLDNSPLHF. The CDR3 coding sequence is TGCAGTGCTAGGGGAGGGCTTCTAGATAATTCACCCCTCCACTTT.

This clonotype was seen ten or more times. The chain employs TRBV7-9 and TRBJ1-2; 8 nucleotides agree with TRBD1. The V gene's germline CDR1 is SEHNR and CDR2 FQNEAQ (reference sequence). V lost 5 bases and J lost 4; bases outside the gene matches: 6. The CDR3 sequence is 14 residues long. The DNA of the CDR3 is TGTGCCAGCAGCGGAGGACAGGGAACCTATGGCTACACCTTC. Translating gives CASSGGQGTYGYTF.

This clonotype was seen many times. The CDR3, as DNA: TGTGCCAGCTCCTTCCCCCGGACTGAATACGAGCAGTACTTC. Translating it yields CASSFPRTEYEQYF. J is TRBJ2-7 and V is TRBV28; TRBD2 might be the D (5 bases). V lost 8 bases and J lost 4, with 18 bases in between. This CDR3 region has 14 residues. Germline assignment: CDR1 MDHEN and CDR2 SYDVKM. Drawing the rest from reference TRBV28 and TRBJ2-7, the complete variable domain is DVKVTQSSRYLVKRTGEKVFLECVQDMDHENMFWYRQDPGLGLRLIYFSYDVKMKEKGDIPEGYSVSREKKERFSLILESASTNQTSMYLCASSFPRTEYEQYFGPGTRLTVT.

This clonotype appeared a few times. The gene calls are TRBV4-2 and TRBJ2-7; TRBD1 might be the D (6 bases). V shed 6 bases and J shed 0 bases, with 18 bases lying between them. CDR1 is LGHNA, CDR2 YNFKEQ, per germline. This CDR3 comprises 16 residues. DNA of the CDR3: TGTGCCAGCAGGGGTTCGGACAGCTTTGGCTCCTACGAGCAGTACTTC. It specifies CASRGSDSFGSYEQYF.

This clonotype was seen repeatedly, ten times or more. V gene TRBV20-1 combines with J gene TRBJ2-7; D tentatively reads TRBD1 or TRBD2 (5 bases each). V was pared by 1 base and J by 0 bases, with 10 bases between. This CDR3 region has 14 residues. Germline V gives CDR1 DFQATT, CDR2 SNEGSKA (reference sequence). The CDR3 region has the DNA TGCAGTGCTAGAGGTCCGGGACGCTCCTACGAGCAGTACTTC. This encodes CSARGPGRSYEQYF.

Only one count was recorded for this clonotype. J is TRBJ2-7 and V is TRBV20-1; tentatively, D is TRBD1 or TRBD2 (5 bases each). The V gene lost 0 bases and the J gene lost 3 bases, with 12 bases spanning the gap. This CDR3 spans 14 amino acids. The germline V gene has CDR1 DFQATT and CDR2 SNEGSKA (reference sequence). DNA for the CDR3: TGCAGTGCTAGAGACATGGGGACCCACTACGAGCAGTACTTC. The encoded protein is CSARDMGTHYEQYF.

The chain carries TRBV7-2 and TRBJ1-5, with TRBD1 matching 7 bases. The germline CDR1 and CDR2 sequences are SGHTA and FQGNSA. Trimming cost V 5 bases and J 0 bases; bases outside gene matches: 10. The CDR3 runs to 17 residues. CDR3 in DNA: TGTGCCAGCAGCCCTGGTGGGGACAGAACTAGCAATCAGCCCCAGCATTTT. Translation: CASSPGGDRTSNQPQHF. Supplemented by reference TRBV7-2 and TRBJ1-5, the full variable domain reads GAGVSQSPSNKVTEKGKDVELRCDPISGHTALYWYRQSLGQGLEFLIYFQGNSAPDKSGLPSDRFSAERTGGSVSTLTIQRTQQEDSAVYLCASSPGGDRTSNQPQHFGDGTRLSIL.

This clonotype occurred many times. The chain couples TRBV6-5 to TRBJ1-4, with D possibly TRBD1 on 6 matching bases. The CDR3 has 14 residues. Germline CDR1 MNHEY, CDR2 SVGAGI. V was clipped by 4 bases and J by 4 bases, with 10 bases between them. CDR3 coding DNA: TGTGCCAGCAGTTCGCGACAGGTTAATGAAAAACTGTTTTTT. Protein sequence: CASSSRQVNEKLFF.

This chain joins TRBV6-5 and TRBJ2-7; D ambiguous. V lost 2 bases and J 4 bases, leaving 12 bases between the germline ends. The CDR3 runs 14 residues. CDR1 MNHEY and CDR2 SVGAGI come from the germline V gene. The CDR3 DNA reads TGTGCCAGCAGTTACCAGTCTTCCAGTTACGAGCAGTACTTC. It codes for CASSYQSSSYEQYF.

The chain recombines TRBV14 with TRBJ2-7, with a possible D match to TRBD1 (6 bases). The CDR3 has 15 amino acids. Trimming left V 4 bases short and J 0 bases short, with 13 bases between. The V gene's germline CDR1 is SGHDN and CDR2 FVKESK. DNA for the CDR3: TGTGCCAGCAGCCGTAACAGGGTTAGCTCCTACGAGCAGTACTTC. As protein: CASSRNRVSSYEQYF.

V and J are TRBV5-1 and TRBJ1-1; no firm D call. Trimming pared 4 bases from V and 3 bases from J, leaving 19 bases between. Germline V gene sequence: CDR1 SGHRS, CDR2 YFSETQ. This CDR3 is built from 16 residues. The CDR3 DNA is TGCGCCAGCAGCCCGCCGGCAGACCCTGGGGACACTGAAGCTTTCTTT. Translation gives CASSPPADPGDTEAFF.

Worth noting for this clonotype: An end of the junction differs from the germline gene, which may be a read error. This sequence joins TRBV6-2 or TRBV6-3 and TRBJ1-1; 9 bases agree with TRBD1. The V gene's germline CDR1 is MNHEY and CDR2 SVGEGT. There are 13 residues in the CDR3. The CDR3 loop is CASSRQGDTGAFF. The CDR3 bases are TGTGCCAGCAGTCGACAGGGGGACACTGGAGCTTTCTTT.

This chain connects TRBV15 to TRBJ1-1; 8 bases line up with TRBD1. Trimming cost V 4 bases and J 5 bases; bases outside gene matches: 6. The germline V gene encodes CDR1 LNHNV and CDR2 YYDKDF (reference sequence). This CDR3 comprises 14 residues. The CDR3 DNA sequence: TGTGCCACCAGCATGCAGGGGGCGCGTACTGAAGCTTTCTTT. Its translation: CATSMQGARTEAFF. The full variable domain, its missing parts supplied by reference TRBV15 and TRBJ1-1, is DAMVIQNPRYQVTQFGKPVTLSCSQTLNHNVMYWYQQKSSQAPKLLFHYYDKDFNNEADTPDNFQSRRPNTSFCFLDIRSPGLGDTAMYLCATSMQGARTEAFFGQGTRLTVV.

The sample holds many counts of this clonotype. The CDR3 is CASSANLGETQYF. The CDR3 nucleotides read TGTGCCAGCAGCGCCAACCTAGGGGAGACCCAGTACTTC. This chain uses TRBV7-9 with TRBJ2-5; D is undetermined. V was pared by 5 bases and J by 5 bases, with 12 bases between. Per the germline V gene, CDR1 is SEHNR and CDR2 is FQNEAQ (reference sequence). This CDR3 contains 13 residues.

This clonotype was detected ten times or more. This sequence joins TRBV12-3 or TRBV12-4 and TRBJ1-2; D is unclear. Between the trimmed V and J ends, which lost 5 bases and 5 bases, there was a span of 12 bases. The CDR3 has 13 residues. The CDR3, as DNA: TGTGCCAGCAGTCTCCGGGGAGAATATGGCTACACCTTC. This encodes CASSLRGEYGYTF.

The chain links TRBV6-1 to TRBJ2-3, with D perhaps given as TRBD1 or TRBD2 (5 bases each). Between the trimmed V and J ends, which lost 3 bases and 2 bases, there was a span of 15 bases. This CDR3 spans 16 amino acids. Germline V gene sequence: CDR1 MNHNS, CDR2 SASEGT. In DNA, the CDR3 is TGTGCCAGCAGTGATTTTGGGACGGTAGACACAGATACGCAGTATTTT. Translation gives CASSDFGTVDTDTQYF.

J is TRBJ1-2 and V is TRBV7-8; weak D call: TRBD1 (6 bases). The germline CDR1 and CDR2 sequences are SGHVS and FQNEAQ. The CDR3 has 15 amino acids. The V end was cut by 5 bases, the J end by 5 bases, with 18 bases between. CDR3 sequence: CASSPRGADLYGYTF. The CDR3 region has the DNA TGTGCCAGCAGCCCGAGGGGGGCAGACTTATATGGCTACACCTTC.

This clonotype was seen many times. This sequence joins TRBV2 and TRBJ1-1; D remains unclear. V lost 5 bases and J 0 bases, leaving 10 bases between the germline ends. Germline lookup yields CDR1 SNHLY and CDR2 FYNNEI. This CDR3 is 14 amino acids long. In nucleotides, the CDR3 is TGTGCCAGCAGTAATCGGCAGATGAACACTGAAGCTTTCTTT. Translation gives CASSNRQMNTEAFF.

The V call is TRBV7-8, the J call TRBJ2-7; D might be TRBD1 (6 bases). Germline lookup yields CDR1 SGHVS and CDR2 FQNEAQ. With 1 base removed from V and 7 bases from J, the gap between germline ends came to 20 bases. The CDR3 is 16 amino acids. The CDR3 DNA follows: TGTGCCAGCAGCTTAGGCCCCGGGGACACGTCTCGGGAGCAGTACTTC. Residues: CASSLGPGDTSREQYF.

There are a few counts of this clonotype. The J gene is TRBJ2-7, the V gene TRBV10-3; 7 bases agree with TRBD1. Germline V gives CDR1 ENHRY, CDR2 SYGVKD. The CDR3 is made up of 13 amino acids. J gave up 2 bases and V 3 bases, and 1 base lay outside the gene matches. Written as DNA, the CDR3 is TGTGCCATCAGTGATGACAGGGCCTACGAGCAGTACTTC. Its protein is CAISDDRAYEQYF.

There are a few counts of this clonotype. In DNA form, the CDR3 reads TGTGCCAGCAGCTTAACGCCGGGGTGGTGGCCGAACACCGGGGAGCTGTTTTTT. Translated: CASSLTPGWWPNTGELFF. The rearrangement links TRBV7-3 to TRBJ2-2; the D gene is possibly TRBD2 (5 bases). The V gene lost 0 bases and the J gene lost 0 bases, with 14 bases spanning the gap. Germline V lookup: CDR1 SGHTA, CDR2 FQGTGA. CDR3 length: 18 amino acids.

The chain recombines TRBV13 with TRBJ2-1, with D perhaps assigned TRBD1 or TRBD2 (5 bases each). From germline, CDR1 is PRHDT and CDR2 FYEKMQ (reference sequence). V lost 5 bases and J lost 4, with 15 bases in between. The CDR3 loop spans 15 amino acids. The CDR3, as DNA: TGTGCCAGCAGCCTCCCCTCCGGGGCGTACAATGAGCAGTTCTTC. Translation: CASSLPSGAYNEQFF.

This clonotype was seen repeatedly, ten times or more. The chain combines TRBV6-1 with TRBJ1-5; perhaps TRBD1 as D (6 bases). CDR3 size: 18 residues. V was pared by 1 base and J by 2 bases, with 18 bases between. The germline CDR1 and CDR2 sequences are MNHNS and SASEGT. The CDR3 nucleotides read TGTGCCAGCAGTGAAGTAATGACAGGCGAGTTAGGCAATCAGCCCCAGCATTTT. This encodes CASSEVMTGELGNQPQHF.

Only a few counts were recorded for this clonotype. This chain connects TRBV6-5 to TRBJ1-5; 8 bases fit TRBD1. There are 17 residues in the CDR3. Looked up from germline, CDR1 is MNHEY and CDR2 is SVGAGI. The V segment lost 2 bases and the J segment 5 bases; nucleotides outside the gene matches: 11. Here the CDR3 DNA reads TGTGCCAGCAGTTACCCCCAAGCTAGACAGGGGTATCAGCCCCAGCATTTT. As protein: CASSYPQARQGYQPQHF.

The V call is TRBV15, the J call TRBJ1-2; D not certain. V gave up 4 bases and J gave up 9 bases, with 9 bases separating them. The length of the CDR3 is 11 residues. Germline lookup yields CDR1 LNHNV and CDR2 YYDKDF (reference sequence). CDR3 DNA: TGTGCCACCAGCAAGGTGGGAAGCTACACCTTC. Its protein is CATSKVGSYTF.

This clonotype was seen at least ten times. The rearrangement uses TRBV12-3 or TRBV12-4 and TRBJ1-5; D perhaps matches TRBD1 (6 bases). The V gene lost 1 base and the J gene lost 4 bases, with 17 bases spanning the gap. The CDR3 extends over 17 amino acids. CDR3: CASSLGGSGQLNQPQHF. DNA of the CDR3: TGTGCCAGCAGTTTAGGGGGATCAGGACAGCTGAATCAGCCCCAGCATTTT.

J is TRBJ2-3 and V is TRBV19, with 7 bases aligning to TRBD2. V lost 6 bases, J lost 0 bases, and 3 bases stayed unmatched. The CDR3 is 14 amino acids. The germline CDR1 and CDR2 sequences are LNHDA and SQIVND (reference sequence). The CDR3 DNA is TGTGCCAGTAGCGGGAGGTCTAGCACAGATACGCAGTATTTT. Amino acids: CASSGRSSTDTQYF.

This clonotype has at least ten counts. The V and J genes are TRBV6-2 or TRBV6-3 and TRBJ2-5; TRBD1 might be the D (5 bases). Trimming took 0 bases from V and 3 from J, leaving 8 bases between them. Germline assignment: CDR1 MNHEY and CDR2 SVGEGT. This CDR3 spans 14 amino acids. The CDR3 DNA reads as TGTGCCAGCAGTTACTCGACAGTCAAAGAGACCCAGTACTTC. Encoded protein: CASSYSTVKETQYF.

This clonotype appeared many times. The chain couples TRBV12-3 or TRBV12-4 to TRBJ1-6; D is ambiguous. V dropped 6 bases and J dropped 9 bases, with 15 bases sitting between them. CDR3 length: 14 residues. The CDR3 loop reads CASSDGRDLSPLHF. Written as DNA, the CDR3 is TGTGCCAGCAGCGATGGGCGAGATCTTTCACCCCTCCACTTT.